This is a list of T cell receptor beta chains from one sample in a study of blood T cell repertoires in COVID-19. Profiled with immunoSEQ multiplex PCR; TCRdb holds only in-frame clones, not every one. Of more than 250,000 clones in the sample, around 83% were seen once. The sample taken for sequencing was peripheral blood. The receptors derive from a woman in her fifties or sixties with acute or convalescent COVID-19. The CDR3 runs from the conserved cysteine through the conserved F or W. Each record gives: J gene, clone size, D gene, V gene, CDR3 DNA, CDR3 protein. The D gene is left open where the match is weak. Only some rows state a clone size, as once, few, many or a class for expanded clones.

TRBJ2-7	.	TRBD1	TRBV10-3	TGTGCCATCAAGGGGGCGTCGAGCCACGAGCAGTACTTC	CAIKGASSHEQYF
TRBJ1-2	many	.	TRBV4-3	TGCGCCAGCAGCCAAGATGGAGGGTGGGATACGGGCTACACCTTC	CASSQDGGWDTGYTF
TRBJ2-5	.	.	TRBV12-3/TRBV12-4	TGTGCCAGCAGTCCCAGTCCGTCGACCCAGTACTTC	CASSPSPSTQYF
TRBJ2-2	.	TRBD1	TRBV19	TGTGCCAGCTGGGACAGGGGTTACGGGGAGCTGTTTTTT	CASWDRGYGELFF
TRBJ2-5	few	.	TRBV24-1	TGTGCCACCAGTCGGGGGAATCAAGAGACCCAGTACTTC	CATSRGNQETQYF
TRBJ2-1	.	TRBD1	TRBV13	TGTGCCAGCAGCTCGACAGGGGGCGGCAAATATGAGCAGTTCTTC	CASSSTGGGKYEQFF
TRBJ2-1	.	TRBD2	TRBV11-3	TGTGCCAGCAGCCCCGGACTAGAATGGGATGAGCAGTTCTTC	CASSPGLEWDEQFF
TRBJ1-5	.	.	TRBV19	TGTGCCAGTAGTACCTTGGACAGAATCTTTAGCAATCAGCCCCAGCATTTT	CASSTLDRIFSNQPQHF
TRBJ1-2	.	.	TRBV19	TGTGCCAGTAGTATGATGGGGACCGTCACCGGGGGTGGCTACACCTTC	CASSMMGTVTGGGYTF
TRBJ1-2	.	TRBD1	TRBV10-3	TGTGCCATCAGTGAGTCTAGAGGGGGCGTCTATGGCTACACCTTC	CAISESRGGVYGYTF
TRBJ2-2	.	.	TRBV7-7	TGTGCCAGCAGCAGGGGATCGTGGCCCGGGGAGCTGTTTTTT	CASSRGSWPGELFF
TRBJ1-2	few	TRBD1	TRBV29-1	TGCAGCGTTGAAGACGGACAGGGGTACTATGGCTACACCTTC	CSVEDGQGYYGYTF
TRBJ1-5	once	.	TRBV5-1	TGCGCCAGCAGATCAGATCCTTATAGCAATCAGCCCCAGCATTTT	CASRSDPYSNQPQHF
TRBJ2-1	few	TRBD1	TRBV7-9	TGTGCCAGCAGCCGACAGGGGGGTACCTACAATGAGCAGTTCTTC	CASSRQGGTYNEQFF
TRBJ1-4	.	TRBD1	TRBV30	TGTGCCTGGAGTGAGAGGACAGGGAAAGAAAAACTGTTTTTT	CAWSERTGKEKLFF
TRBJ1-2	.	TRBD1	TRBV4-2	TGTGCCAGCAGCCAGGGACAGGGGGTAGACTATGGCTACACCTTC	CASSQGQGVDYGYTF
TRBJ1-2	few	.	TRBV3-1/TRBV3-2	TGTGCCAGCAGCCAAGATCTTTCAGGGGCCGGCTACACCTTC	CASSQDLSGAGYTF
TRBJ2-3	.	TRBD2	TRBV5-4	TGTGCCAGCAGCCAAACTAGCGGGGGGCCCACAGATACGCAGTATTTT	CASSQTSGGPTDTQYF
TRBJ1-2	.	.	TRBV11-2	TGTGCCAGCAGCTCCGCCGGGTACAGCTACACCTTC	CASSSAGYSYTF
TRBJ2-3	.	TRBD2	TRBV7-8	TGTGCCAGCAGGGACGTCACGGGAGGTTTAACAGATACGCAGTATTTT	CASRDVTGGLTDTQYF
TRBJ2-5	.	TRBD2	TRBV7-9	TGTGCCAGCAGCTTAAGGACTAGCGGGGGGCGGGAGACCCAGTACTTC	CASSLRTSGGRETQYF
TRBJ2-1	.	.	TRBV5-4	TGTGCCGGCGGAGACGAGCAGTTCTTC	CAGGDEQFF
TRBJ2-2	.	TRBD1	TRBV11-3	TGTGCCAGCAGCTTAGCAGGATACGGGACAGCGAACACCGGGGAGCTGTTTTTT	CASSLAGYGTANTGELFF
TRBJ2-6	.	.	TRBV9	TGTGCCAGCAGCATCTCGACTAGCTCTGGGGCCAACGTCCTGACTTTC	CASSISTSSGANVLTF
TRBJ2-2	.	TRBD2	TRBV5-4	TGTGCCAGCAGCTTGGGCGGAGCGGGGGGGCGTAACGGGGAGCTGTTTTTT	CASSLGGAGGRNGELFF
TRBJ2-2	.	.	TRBV7-3	TGTGCCAGCAGCTTTTACTTAGCGCCGAACACCGGGGAGCTGTTTTTT	CASSFYLAPNTGELFF
TRBJ1-1	many	TRBD1	TRBV4-2	TGTGCCAGCAGCCAAGATAATAGACAGGGGAACACTGAAGCTTTCTTT	CASSQDNRQGNTEAFF
TRBJ1-4	.	TRBD1	TRBV2	TGTGCCAGCATCGCGGACAGGGGAAGAGAAAAACTGTTTTTT	CASIADRGREKLFF
TRBJ2-5	.	.	TRBV5-1	TGCGCCAGCAGCTTTTTATCCGGGATCCAAGAGACCCAGTACTTC	CASSFLSGIQETQYF
TRBJ1-2	.	.	TRBV4-3	TGCGCCAGCAGCGGGCGAACGGTCTCTAACTATGGCTACACCTTC	CASSGRTVSNYGYTF
TRBJ2-3	.	TRBD2	TRBV7-6	TGTGCCAGCAGCTTACTTAGCGGGGTAGATACGCAGTATTTT	CASSLLSGVDTQYF
TRBJ1-6	.	TRBD1	TRBV29-1	TGCAGCGCAAAAACAGGGGATAATAATTCACCCCTCCACTTT	CSAKTGDNNSPLHF
TRBJ1-5	few	.	TRBV27	TGTGCCAGCCGCACGGGTCTGTGGGGCAATCAGCCCCAGCATTTT	CASRTGLWGNQPQHF
TRBJ2-7	once	TRBD1	TRBV11-2	TGTGCCAGCAGCCTGGACAGGGGAGCCTACGAGCAGTACTTC	CASSLDRGAYEQYF
TRBJ2-3	.	.	TRBV7-8	TGTGCCAGCAGCTTAAGAGACGGGAGCGGGACAGATACGCAGTATTTT	CASSLRDGSGTDTQYF
TRBJ1-4	.	.	TRBV7-9	TGTGCCAGCAGCTCTCGGACGGGGGGATGGCAAAAACTGTTTTTT	CASSSRTGGWQKLFF
TRBJ2-1	.	.	TRBV7-9	TGTGCCAGCAGCCCGGGGGTGGAGTTCTTC	CASSPGVEFF
TRBJ2-2	once	TRBD2	TRBV7-6	TGTGCCAGCAGCCTGCGGGGGGGGTACACCGGGGAGCTGTTTTTT	CASSLRGGYTGELFF